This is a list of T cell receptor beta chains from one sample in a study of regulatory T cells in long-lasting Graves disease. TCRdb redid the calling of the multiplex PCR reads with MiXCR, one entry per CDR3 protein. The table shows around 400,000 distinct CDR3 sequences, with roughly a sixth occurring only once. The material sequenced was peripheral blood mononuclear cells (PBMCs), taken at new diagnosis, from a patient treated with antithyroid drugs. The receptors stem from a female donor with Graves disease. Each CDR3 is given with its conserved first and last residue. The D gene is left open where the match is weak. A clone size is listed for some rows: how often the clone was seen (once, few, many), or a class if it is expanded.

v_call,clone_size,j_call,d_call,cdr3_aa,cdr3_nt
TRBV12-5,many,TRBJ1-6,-,CASGLRASKSYNSPLHF,TGTGCTAGTGGTTTGAGGGCTAGCAAAAGCTATAATTCACCCCTCCACTTT
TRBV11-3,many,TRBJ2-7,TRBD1,CASSPRVGRDRASYEQYF,TGTGCCAGCAGCCCCCGTGTAGGTCGGGACAGGGCGTCCTACGAGCAGTACTTC
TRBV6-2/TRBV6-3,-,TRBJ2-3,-,CASKGQIRYDTQYF,TGTGCCAGCAAAGGCCAGATCCGGTACGATACGCAGTATTTT
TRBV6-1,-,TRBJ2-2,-,CATLSGSNTGELFF,TGTGCCACCCTATCCGGATCGAACACCGGGGAGCTGTTTTTT
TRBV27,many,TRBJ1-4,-,CASSLQGQQVWGATNEKLFF,TGTGCCAGCAGTTTACAAGGACAGCAGGTCTGGGGCGCAACTAATGAAAAACTGTTTTTT
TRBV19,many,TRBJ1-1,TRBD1,CASSSDRVGEAFF,TGTGCCAGTAGCTCGGACAGGGTCGGAGAAGCTTTCTTT
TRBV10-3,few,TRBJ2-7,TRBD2,CAISAAGVNYEQYF,TGTGCCATCAGTGCGGCGGGGGTAAATTACGAGCAGTACTTC
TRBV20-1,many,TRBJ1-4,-,CSAKETASQKLFF,TGCAGTGCTAAGGAGACGGCGTCCCAAAAACTGTTTTTT
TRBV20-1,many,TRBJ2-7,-,CSASDRNSYEQYF,TGCAGTGCTAGCGACAGGAACTCCTACGAGCAGTACTTC
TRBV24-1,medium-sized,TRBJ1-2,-,CATSVPLRGGYTF,TGTGCCACCAGTGTCCCACTAAGGGGTGGCTACACCTTC
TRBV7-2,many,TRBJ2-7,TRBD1,CASSPPDRLYEQYF,TGTGCCAGCAGCCCACCGGACAGGCTCTACGAGCAGTACTTC
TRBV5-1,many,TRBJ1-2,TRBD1,CASSPRTGEDYGYTF,TGTGCCAGCAGCCCTCGGACAGGTGAGGACTATGGCTACACCTTC
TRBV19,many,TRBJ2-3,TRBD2,CASGGLADTTDTQYF,TGTGCCAGTGGTGGGCTAGCGGATACCACAGATACGCAGTATTTT
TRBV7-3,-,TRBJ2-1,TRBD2,CANSSIRTSGNYNEQFF,TGTGCCAACAGCTCCATTAGGACTAGCGGGAACTACAATGAGCAGTTCTTC
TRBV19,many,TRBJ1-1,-,CASSTVMNTEAFF,TGTGCCAGTAGTACCGTAATGAACACTGAAGCTTTCTTT
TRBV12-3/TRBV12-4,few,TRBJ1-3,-,CASTLFVLGNTIYF,TGTGCCAGCACCCTCTTTGTCCTTGGAAACACCATATATTTT
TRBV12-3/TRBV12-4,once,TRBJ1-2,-,CASSLQGAGYTF,TGTGCCAGCAGTTTACAGGGTGCTGGCTACACCTTC
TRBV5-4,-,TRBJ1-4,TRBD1,CASSLTPGGGLTNEKLFF,TGTGCCAGCAGCTTAACTCCAGGGGGAGGCCTAACTAATGAAAAACTGTTTTTT
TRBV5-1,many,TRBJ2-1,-,CASSQDRTPYNEQFF,TGCGCCAGCAGCCAAGACAGGACTCCCTACAATGAGCAGTTCTTC
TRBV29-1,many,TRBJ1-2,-,CSVEDQQIGGYTF,TGCAGCGTTGAAGATCAACAGATAGGCGGCTACACCTTC
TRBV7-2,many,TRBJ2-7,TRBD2,CASSSGLAGTYEQYF,TGTGCCAGCAGCTCAGGACTAGCGGGGACCTACGAGCAGTACTTC
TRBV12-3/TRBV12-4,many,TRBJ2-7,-,CASSFFRDQAYEQYF,TGTGCCAGCAGTTTCTTCCGGGACCAAGCCTACGAGCAGTACTTC
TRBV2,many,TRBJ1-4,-,CASSDSKTDNEKLFF,TGTGCCAGCAGTGACTCGAAAACAGATAATGAAAAACTGTTTTTT
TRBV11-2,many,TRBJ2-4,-,CASSLEGARSYF,TGTGCCAGCAGCTTAGAGGGCGCCCGCTCGTACTTC
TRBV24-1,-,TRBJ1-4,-,CATSRAGGGGTNEKLFF,TGTGCCACCAGTCGTGCCGGGGGGGGCGGCACTAATGAAAAACTGTTTTTT
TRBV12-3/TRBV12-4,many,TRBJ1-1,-,CASRGGGVHTEAFF,TGTGCCAGCAGGGGCGGTGGGGTCCACACTGAAGCTTTCTTT
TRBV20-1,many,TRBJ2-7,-,CSARDPGSYEQYF,TGCAGTGCTAGAGATCCAGGCTCCTACGAGCAGTACTTC
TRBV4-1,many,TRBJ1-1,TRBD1,CASSQVRGPTEAFF,TGCGCCAGCAGCCAAGTAAGGGGGCCCACTGAAGCTTTCTTT
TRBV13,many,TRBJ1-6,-,CASSLGGRGSYNSPLHF,TGTGCCAGCAGCTTAGGCGGCCGGGGGTCCTATAATTCACCCCTCCACTTT
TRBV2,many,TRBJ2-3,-,CASSESADTQYF,TGTGCCAGCAGTGAAAGCGCAGATACGCAGTATTTT
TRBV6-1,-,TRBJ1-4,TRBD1,CASRTGQRNEKLFF,TGTGCCAGTCGGACGGGACAGAGAAATGAAAAACTGTTTTTT
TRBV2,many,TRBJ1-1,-,CASSGPPLGQREGTEAFF,TGTGCCAGCAGTGGACCACCTCTTGGACAGCGGGAGGGCACTGAAGCTTTCTTT
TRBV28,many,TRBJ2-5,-,CASSSPQETQYF,TGTGCCAGCAGTTCCCCCCAGGAGACCCAGTACTTC
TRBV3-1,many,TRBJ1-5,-,CASSQEGGGPGQPQHF,TGTGCCAGCAGCCAAGAGGGAGGAGGTCCGGGGCAGCCCCAGCATTTT
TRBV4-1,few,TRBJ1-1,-,CASSQAPGERTEAFF,TGCGCCAGCAGCCAAGCCCCCGGGGAACGCACTGAAGCTTTCTTT
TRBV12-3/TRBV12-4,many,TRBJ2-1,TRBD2,CASSLILAGGYEQFF,TGTGCCAGCAGTTTAATACTAGCGGGTGGGTATGAGCAGTTCTTC
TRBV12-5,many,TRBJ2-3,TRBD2,CASGLPGLGTDTQYF,TGTGCTAGTGGTTTACCGGGACTAGGGACAGATACGCAGTATTTT
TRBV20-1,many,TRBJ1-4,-,CSAAPQGATNEKLFF,TGCAGTGCTGCACCACAGGGTGCAACTAATGAAAAACTGTTTTTT
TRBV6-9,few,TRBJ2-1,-,CASSYRGRVDEQFF,TGTGCCAGCAGTTATCGGGGTAGAGTAGATGAGCAGTTCTTC
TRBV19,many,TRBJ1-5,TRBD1,CASSIAGGQGNQPQHF,TGTGCCAGTAGTATAGCTGGCGGACAGGGGAATCAGCCCCAGCATTTT
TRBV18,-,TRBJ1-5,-,CASSVGPPTNQPQHF,TGTGCCAGCTCGGTGGGACCCCCAACTAATCAGCCCCAGCATTTT
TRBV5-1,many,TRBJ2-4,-,CASSLVSQTLAKNIQYF,TGCGCCAGCAGCTTGGTGTCCCAGACTCTAGCCAAAAACATTCAGTACTTC
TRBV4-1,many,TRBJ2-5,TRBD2,CASSQEEAGEETQYF,TGCGCCAGCAGCCAAGAAGAAGCGGGGGAAGAGACCCAGTACTTC
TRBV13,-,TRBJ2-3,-,CASSSGLGDTQYF,TGTGCCAGCAGCTCAGGGTTGGGAGATACGCAGTATTTT
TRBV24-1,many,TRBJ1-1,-,CATRSGDMNTEAFF,TGTGCCACCAGATCAGGAGACATGAACACTGAAGCTTTCTTT